The next 9 T cell receptor beta chains were all read from a single sample in a study of shared clonotypes between healthy human individuals. Naive CD8 cells, CD45RO-negative and positively selected for CCR7, excluded terminally differentiated effector memory CD45RA+ cells. Produced via immunoSEQ multiplex PCR; TCRdb's table is partial and in-frame only. The sample lists about 2,100,000 clones; 85% to 95% were seen once. Sample: naive CD8+ T cells from PBMCs. The receptor set was obtained from a man between 18 and 35 years old in good health. Some clones in this sample may be carry-over from other donors' samples.

The chain combines TRBV11-1 with TRBJ1-2; D is ambiguous. Germline V gene data show CDR1 as SGHAT and CDR2 as FQDESV (reference sequence). V lost 5 bases, J lost 5 bases, and 18 bases lay in between. CDR3 length: 15 residues. The CDR3 spells CASSPTSGASYGYTF. The CDR3 region has the DNA TGTGCCAGCAGCCCTACCTCCGGAGCAAGTTATGGCTACACCTTC.

This chain connects TRBV6-5 to TRBJ2-7, with 7 bases matching TRBD2. With 7 bases clipped from V and 0 bases from J, the junction kept 3 bases outside the gene matches. Germline V gene sequence: CDR1 MNHEY, CDR2 SVGAGI. This CDR3 spans 13 amino acids. The CDR3 DNA sequence: TGTGCCAGCAAAGAGCGGGGCTCCTACGAGCAGTACTTC. This gives the protein CASKERGSYEQYF.

The chain joins TRBV4-3 to TRBJ2-7, with D unresolved. The CDR3 runs to 14 residues. V was clipped by 0 bases and J by 2 bases, with 8 bases between them. Germline CDR1 is LGHNA and CDR2 is YSLEER. CDR3 in DNA: TGCGCCAGCAGCCAAGAAGTGGTCGCCTACGAGCAGTACTTC. It codes for CASSQEVVAYEQYF.

This chain joins TRBV7-2 and TRBJ2-2; TRBD2 matches at 10 bases. The CDR3 contains 18 residues. CDR1 is SGHTA, CDR2 FQGNSA, per germline. V gave up 3 bases and J gave up 4 bases; unmatched junction bases: 11. The DNA for the CDR3 is TGTGCCAGCAGCTTCCCCATTCTAGCGGGGGTAATCACCGGGGAGCTGTTTTTT. Its protein product is CASSFPILAGVITGELFF.

As regards this clone: The sample carries other DNA sequences with the same CDR3. The chain carries TRBV7-6 and TRBJ2-7; no definite D call. The germline V and J ends were trimmed by 1 base and 2 bases, with 6 bases remaining between them. CDR1 and CDR2 (germline): SGHVS, FNYEAQ. This CDR3 region has 13 residues. As DNA, the CDR3 is TGTGCCAGCAGCTTAGAACTGCCCTACGAGCAGTACTTC. This gives the protein CASSLELPYEQYF.

The rearrangement uses TRBV7-9 and TRBJ2-5, with D tentatively TRBD2 (6 bases). The V and J ends lost 2 bases and 2 bases respectively, with 12 bases between them. The CDR3 is 15 amino acids. Germline-derived CDR1 and CDR2 are SEHNR and FQNEAQ (reference sequence). CDR3 loop: CASSLMEGWQETQYF. The CDR3 nucleotides are TGTGCCAGCAGCTTAATGGAGGGGTGGCAAGAGACCCAGTACTTC.

V gene TRBV4-1 combines with J gene TRBJ2-7; D gene uncertain. The V and J ends lost 1 base and 0 bases respectively, with 10 bases between them. The CDR3 is 15 residues long. In germline, CDR1 is MGHRA, CDR2 YSYEKL. This CDR3 reads CASSQGASNSYEQYF. The CDR3 DNA sequence: TGCGCCAGCAGCCAAGGGGCTTCAAACTCCTACGAGCAGTACTTC.

The chain recombines TRBV6-6 with TRBJ2-7, with TRBD1 as a possible D gene (6 bases). CDR1 and CDR2 from the germline V gene are MNHNY and SVGAGI (reference sequence). The CDR3 contains 15 residues. V lost 8 bases and J lost 2, with 19 bases in between. The CDR3 is CASGQIWDTPYEQYF. The CDR3 DNA reads as TGTGCCAGCGGTCAAATATGGGACACCCCCTACGAGCAGTACTTC.

In the case of this clone: This same CDR3 is encoded by further DNA sequences in the sample. The V call is TRBV9, the J call TRBJ1-1; D ambiguous. The CDR3 length is 13 residues. V was trimmed by 0 bases and J by 5 bases, leaving 8 bases between them. From germline, CDR1 is SGDLS and CDR2 YYNGEE. CDR3 bases: TGTGCCAGCAGCGTAGCTGGGCGTACTGAAGCTTTCTTT. Its protein is CASSVAGRTEAFF.